Below, 22 T cell receptor beta chains from the same sample are listed, as sequenced in a study of radiotherapy plus CTLA-4 blockade in lung cancer. Sequencing was performed with immunoSEQ multiplex PCR; in TCRdb, only in-frame clones are kept and a portion is missing. This sample has 55,000 to 85,000 clones, with approximately 76% found just once. This material consisted of peripheral blood, taken from a patient treated with radiotherapy plus ipilimumab. These receptors all stem from a human donor with non-small cell lung cancer whose response to radiotherapy plus ipilimumab could not be evaluated. Some clones in this sample may be carry-over from other donors' samples.

The rearrangement uses TRBV5-1 and TRBJ1-3; D is unclear. Germline CDR1 and CDR2: SGHRS and YFSETQ. The CDR3 spans 14 residues. V lost 0 bases, J lost 0 bases, and 4 bases lay in between. CDR3: CASSLVSSGNTIYF. CDR3 bases: TGCGCCAGCAGCTTGGTTAGCTCTGGAAACACCATATATTTT.

This chain uses TRBV30 with TRBJ1-1; D possibly corresponds to TRBD1 (6 bases). CDR1 is GTSNPN and CDR2 is SVGIG in the germline V gene (reference sequence). The CDR3 loop spans 14 amino acids. Trimming left V 1 base short and J 0 bases short, with 9 bases between. The CDR3 here is CAWSAGQMNTEAFF. CDR3 sequence (DNA): TGTGCCTGGAGTGCTGGACAGATGAACACTGAAGCTTTCTTT.

The V and J genes are TRBV7-3 and TRBJ2-5; D perhaps matches TRBD1 (5 bases). The CDR3 has 13 residues. Germline CDR1 is SGHTA and CDR2 is FQGTGA. Trimming stripped 2 bases from V and 5 bases from J, with 9 bases between. DNA for the CDR3: TGTGCCAGCAGCTTACGACAGACGGAGACCCAGTACTTC. This translates into CASSLRQTETQYF.

This chain uses TRBV7-2 with TRBJ2-5, with D possibly TRBD2 on 6 matching bases. The CDR3 totals 13 residues. Trimming took off 1 base at V and 5 bases at J, with 8 bases between the two ends. Germline CDR1 is SGHTA and CDR2 is FQGNSA. This chain's CDR3 is CASSLERGETQYF. DNA of the CDR3: TGTGCCAGCAGCTTAGAACGGGGGGAGACCCAGTACTTC. Looking up the rest from reference TRBV7-2 and TRBJ2-5 gives the full variable domain: GAGVSQSPSNKVTEKGKDVELRCDPISGHTALYWYRQSLGQGLEFLIYFQGNSAPDKSGLPSDRFSAERTGGSVSTLTIQRTQQEDSAVYLCASSLERGETQYFGPGTRLLVL.

The chain links TRBV30 to TRBJ2-5, with a weak D call TRBD1 (6 bases). CDR3 length: 15 residues. The germline V gene encodes CDR1 GTSNPN and CDR2 SVGIG (reference sequence). The V and J ends lost 3 bases and 5 bases respectively, with 19 bases between them. CDR3 nucleotides: TGTGCCTGGAGCGGACAGACCTCCTCGGTCGAGACCCAGTACTTC. This sequence encodes CAWSGQTSSVETQYF.

The chain has TRBV5-4 and TRBJ2-3; 9 bases are a match to TRBD2. CDR1 and CDR2 from the germline V gene are SGHNT and YYREEE (reference sequence). This CDR3 has 15 amino acids. The trim removed 3 bases at V and 6 bases at J, leaving 8 bases unmatched. CDR3 sequence reads: CASSSWTSVRDTQYF. The DNA for the CDR3 is TGTGCCAGCAGCTCTTGGACTAGCGTAAGGGATACGCAGTATTTT.

This clone was counted once. V usage is TRBV15 and J usage is TRBJ2-2; D perhaps matches TRBD2 (6 bases). The CDR3 has 16 residues. CDR1 is LNHNV, CDR2 YYDKDF, per germline (reference sequence). V lost 0 bases to trimming and J lost 2 bases, with 10 bases between them. The chain's CDR3 is CATSRDGRGNTGELFF. CDR3 bases: TGTGCCACCAGCAGAGACGGGCGGGGAAACACCGGGGAGCTGTTTTTT.

V usage is TRBV5-1 and J usage is TRBJ1-2; 9 nucleotides line up with TRBD1. Germline V gene sequence: CDR1 SGHRS, CDR2 YFSETQ. The CDR3 length is 13 residues. V shed 9 bases, J shed 2 bases, and the junction held 5 bases outside the gene matches. The CDR3 spells CANRTGANYGYTF. The CDR3 DNA is TGCGCCAACCGGACAGGGGCCAACTATGGCTACACCTTC.

This chain uses TRBV27 with TRBJ2-5; 11 nucleotides match TRBD2. V lost 7 bases to trimming and J lost 5 bases; unmatched junction nucleotides: 9. This CDR3 region has 15 residues. Germline V gene sequence: CDR1 MNHEY, CDR2 SMNVEV (reference sequence). DNA of the CDR3: TGTGCCAGCACCTTTAGCGGGGGGGCCAGCGAGACCCAGTACTTC. This encodes CASTFSGGASETQYF.

This chain links TRBV7-6 with TRBJ1-2; maybe TRBD1 (6 bases). The CDR3 is made up of 16 amino acids. Trimming removed 8 bases at V and 8 bases at J, with 27 bases between. Germline CDR1 reads SGHVS; CDR2 reads FNYEAQ. CDR3 nucleotides: TGTGCCAGCTACGCTGGTTCAGGGGCGAATCCTTCGGGCTACACCTTC. This translates into CASYAGSGANPSGYTF.

The CDR3 spells CASSHPDSNYGYTF. The CDR3 DNA reads TGCGCCAGCAGCCATCCGGACAGTAACTATGGCTACACCTTC. The chain uses TRBV4-1 and TRBJ1-2, with D possibly matching TRBD1 (6 bases). The V end lost 3 bases, the J end lost 1 base, and 9 bases lay between the germline ends. Germline lookup yields CDR1 MGHRA and CDR2 YSYEKL. The CDR3 sequence is 14 residues long.

Ten or more counts support this clone. This chain uses TRBV30 with TRBJ1-1; unclear D gene. Germline lookup yields CDR1 GTSNPN and CDR2 SVGIG (reference sequence). With 0 bases removed from V and 5 bases from J, the gap between germline ends came to 13 bases. The CDR3 totals 14 residues. The CDR3 loop is CAWSVRYLRTEAFF. The CDR3 DNA reads TGTGCCTGGAGTGTACGTTATTTGAGGACTGAAGCTTTCTTT.

V and J are TRBV11-3 and TRBJ2-1; weak D call: TRBD2 (5 bases). The CDR3 covers 15 residues. Looked up from germline, CDR1 is SGHNT and CDR2 is YENEEA. V lost 0 bases and J 5 bases, leaving 11 bases between the germline ends. CDR3: CASSLDLSGDNEQFF. The DNA for the CDR3 is TGTGCCAGCAGCTTAGATCTTTCCGGGGACAATGAGCAGTTCTTC.

The chain couples TRBV5-1 to TRBJ1-5; D gene unclear. This CDR3 region has 15 residues. Germline V CDR1 and CDR2: SGHRS, YFSETQ. Trimming took off 4 bases at V and 2 bases at J, with 13 bases between the two ends. This CDR3 is CASSPDGMRNQPQHF. The CDR3 DNA is TGCGCCAGCAGCCCCGACGGGATGCGCAATCAGCCCCAGCATTTT.

CDR3 sequence: CAISESRGQITYEQYF. The DNA of the CDR3 is TGTGCCATCAGTGAGTCGAGGGGACAGATTACCTACGAGCAGTACTTC. The rearrangement uses TRBV10-3 and TRBJ2-7, with TRBD1 matching over 7 bases. Germline CDR1 is ENHRY and CDR2 is SYGVKD. The ends lost 0 bases at V and 2 bases at J; junction bases unmatched: 7. The CDR3 is 16 residues long.

This sequence joins TRBV6-6 and TRBJ2-3; TRBD2 matches 11 bases. Unmatched junction bases numbered 8, after V lost 6 bases and J lost 6 bases. Per germline, CDR1 MNHNY and CDR2 SVGAGI (reference sequence). This CDR3 region has 15 residues. The chain's CDR3 is CASRSSGGAGDTQYF. CDR3 DNA sequence: TGTGCCAGCAGGAGTAGCGGGGGGGCGGGGGATACGCAGTATTTT.

The J gene is TRBJ2-3, the V gene TRBV7-2, with TRBD2 matching 9 bases. V dropped 5 bases and J dropped 1; count of bases not matched to a gene: 4. This CDR3 has 15 residues. Germline CDR1 is SGHTA and CDR2 is FQGNSA. The CDR3 DNA follows: TGTGCCAGCAGCACCTGGACTAGCGGCACAGATACGCAGTATTTT. As protein: CASSTWTSGTDTQYF.

This chain joins TRBV2 and TRBJ2-5, with 9 bases aligning to TRBD2. Germline CDR1 is SNHLY and CDR2 is FYNNEI. Germline trimming cut 3 bases from V and 11 bases from J; bases unmatched to any gene: 4. This CDR3 is 12 amino acids long. Here the CDR3 reads CASSDRGGEQYF. Here the CDR3 DNA reads TGTGCCAGCAGTGATCGCGGGGGGGAGCAGTACTTC. The whole variable domain, remainder taken from reference TRBV2 and TRBJ2-5, is EPEVTQTPSHQVTQMGQEVILRCVPISNHLYFYWYRQILGQKVEFLVSFYNNEISEKSEIFDDQFSVERPDGSNFTLKIRSTKLEDSAMYFCASSDRGGEQYFGPGTRLLVL.

The chain employs TRBV2 and TRBJ2-7; 7 bases match TRBD1. This CDR3 comprises 15 residues. Germline lookup yields CDR1 SNHLY and CDR2 FYNNEI. V lost 5 bases to trimming and J lost 2 bases; unmatched junction nucleotides: 9. As DNA, the CDR3 is TGTGCCAGCAGTCAATTGACAGGGATCCCCTACGAGCAGTACTTC. Its translation is CASSQLTGIPYEQYF.

The J gene is TRBJ2-3, the V gene TRBV5-1; TRBD2 matches at 12 bases. Trimming at V came to 1 base and at J to 4 bases, leaving 1 base not matched to a gene. CDR1 is SGHRS, CDR2 YFSETQ, per germline. The CDR3 length is 15 residues. The CDR3: CASSLSSGGADTQYF. CDR3 DNA: TGCGCCAGCAGCTTGTCTAGCGGGGGGGCAGATACGCAGTATTTT. Full variable domain (rest looked up from reference TRBV5-1 and TRBJ2-3): KAGVTQTPRYLIKTRGQQVTLSCSPISGHRSVSWYQQTPGQGLQFLFEYFSETQRNKGNFPGRFSGRQFSNSRSEMNVSTLELGDSALYLCASSLSSGGADTQYFGPGTRLTVL.

The chain carries TRBV7-8 and TRBJ2-2; D uncertain. V was cut by 0 bases and J by 4 bases, with 9 bases left in between. This CDR3 comprises 15 residues. CDR1 and CDR2 from the germline V gene are SGHVS and FQNEAQ. The CDR3 region is CASSLAGTITGELFF. CDR3 sequence (DNA): TGTGCCAGCAGCTTAGCTGGCACAATCACCGGGGAGCTGTTTTTT.

The chain joins TRBV6-1 to TRBJ1-5; 8 bases are a match to TRBD1. From germline, CDR1 is MNHNS and CDR2 SASEGT. After removal of 3 bases from V and 1 base from J, the junction contained 14 bases not matched to a gene. The CDR3 has 19 residues. DNA of the CDR3: TGTGCCAGCAGTGAGGGGGGGGCAGGGGGCTGGTTAAGCAATCAGCCCCAGCATTTT. It codes for CASSEGGAGGWLSNQPQHF.